A single sample gave rise to the 14 T cell receptor beta chains below, sequenced in a study of Ad26.COV2.S vaccination and SARS-CoV-2 variants. Libraries were prepared by immunoSEQ multiplex PCR; TCRdb keeps only in-frame clonotypes and omits some of them. The data contain around 500,000 clones, roughly nine tenths of them singletons. Noted treatment: some 20 received Ad26.COV2.S at low or high dose, single or two shots; roughly five received placebo; per-sample allocation not given. Specimen acquisition occurred on day 63 following the initial vaccine or placebo injection. The starting material was peripheral blood, obtained in a trial of Ad26.COV2.S vaccine versus placebo. These receptors came from a person aged 18-65 years who received the Ad26.COV2.S COVID-19 vaccine or a placebo.

V is TRBV11-2 and J is TRBJ1-3, with a possible D match to TRBD1 (6 bases). V dropped 5 bases and J dropped 4 bases, with 12 bases sitting between them. This CDR3 is built from 14 residues. Germline CDR1 reads SGHAT; CDR2 reads FQNNGV. Written as DNA, the CDR3 is TGTGCCAGCAGCCTACAGGGACCCGGAAACACCATATATTTT. This sequence encodes CASSLQGPGNTIYF.

The V and J genes are TRBV3-1 (or the pseudogene TRBV3-2) and TRBJ2-5, with TRBD2 matching 7 bases. With 4 bases clipped from V and 3 bases from J, the junction kept 2 bases outside the gene matches. The germline V gene has CDR1 LGHDT and CDR2 YNNKEL (reference sequence). This CDR3 spans 13 amino acids. CDR3 region: CASSRRGEETQYF. CDR3 bases: TGTGCCAGCAGCCGACGGGGGGAAGAGACCCAGTACTTC.

The gene calls are TRBV7-8 and TRBJ2-1; 10 bases are a match to TRBD1. Trimming took 4 bases from V and 5 from J; bases not matched to a gene: 5. This CDR3 is built from 15 residues. Germline CDR1 is SGHVS and CDR2 is FQNEAQ. In DNA form, the CDR3 reads TGTGCCAGCAGCTCCGACAGGGGGCCTAACAATGAGCAGTTCTTC. Residues: CASSSDRGPNNEQFF.

This clone was seen a handful of times. This chain links TRBV28 with TRBJ2-7; D call uncertain. The length of the CDR3 is 14 residues. Per germline, CDR1 MDHEN and CDR2 SYDVKM. Trimming removed 6 bases at V and 2 bases at J, with 14 bases between. For the CDR3, the DNA is TGTGCCAGCAGCCGAAACAGCGAAACCTACGAGCAGTACTTC. It codes for CASSRNSETYEQYF. The complete variable domain, with remaining parts taken from reference TRBV28 and TRBJ2-7, reads DVKVTQSSRYLVKRTGEKVFLECVQDMDHENMFWYRQDPGLGLRLIYFSYDVKMKEKGDIPEGYSVSREKKERFSLILESASTNQTSMYLCASSRNSETYEQYFGPGTRLTVT.

The chain carries TRBV7-6 and TRBJ1-2; TRBD1 agrees at 7 bases. The CDR3 length is 13 residues. The junction had 7 bases not matched to a gene; V was cut back by 5 bases and J by 7 bases. CDR1 SGHVS and CDR2 FNYEAQ come from the germline V gene. In DNA, the CDR3 is TGTGCCAGCAGCGTAGACAGGGTTGGTGGCTACACCTTC. It translates to CASSVDRVGGYTF. Drawing the rest from reference TRBV7-6 and TRBJ1-2, the complete variable domain is GAGVSQSPRYKVTKRGQDVALRCDPISGHVSLYWYRQALGQGPEFLTYFNYEAQQDKSGLPNDRFSAERPEGSISTLTIQRTEQRDSAMYRCASSVDRVGGYTFGSGTRLTVV.

J is TRBJ2-5 and V is TRBV19; a weak D match, TRBD2 (5 bases). Germline V lookup: CDR1 LNHDA, CDR2 SQIVND (reference sequence). V lost 4 bases and J lost 4, with 10 bases in between. The CDR3 has 13 amino acids. The DNA of the CDR3 is TGTGCCAGTAGTACTAGCATTCTAGAGACCCAGTACTTC. Residues: CASSTSILETQYF.

The V gene is TRBV4-1, the J gene TRBJ2-7; D might be TRBD1 or TRBD2, each matching 5 bases. Germline CDR1 MGHRA, CDR2 YSYEKL. V gave up 4 bases and J gave up 6 bases, with 13 bases separating them. The CDR3 length is 13 residues. CDR3 protein: CASSPGQGTEQYF. DNA for the CDR3: TGCGCCAGCAGCCCGGGGCAGGGTACCGAGCAGTACTTC.

The J gene is TRBJ1-2, the V gene TRBV5-1; D call uncertain. The germline V and J ends were trimmed by 1 base and 8 bases, with 21 bases remaining between them. Germline CDR1 and CDR2: SGHRS and YFSETQ. The CDR3 sequence is 16 residues long. Here the CDR3 reads CASSLLTVARERGYTF. CDR3 sequence (DNA): TGCGCCAGCAGCTTGCTGACGGTGGCTAGGGAGAGGGGCTACACCTTC.

J is TRBJ2-3 and V is TRBV7-2; 10 bases fit TRBD1. The CDR3 is 16 residues long. Germline loops: CDR1 SGHTA, CDR2 FQGNSA. V lost 1 base, J lost 10 bases, and 11 bases stayed unmatched. This CDR3 is CASSLVGDRGVEPQYF. The CDR3, as DNA: TGTGCCAGCAGCTTAGTTGGGGACAGGGGCGTCGAACCGCAGTATTTT.

This chain links TRBV19 with TRBJ2-7, with TRBD2 as a possible D gene (6 bases). This CDR3 region has 15 residues. The V end lost 2 bases, the J end lost 0 bases, and 11 bases lay between the germline ends. The germline gives CDR1 LNHDA, CDR2 SQIVND (reference sequence). CDR3 sequence reads: CASSIWGGTSYEQYF. The CDR3 region has the DNA TGTGCCAGTAGTATATGGGGAGGCACCTCCTACGAGCAGTACTTC. The whole variable domain, remainder taken from reference TRBV19 and TRBJ2-7, is DGGITQSPKYLFRKEGQNVTLSCEQNLNHDAMYWYRQDPGQGLRLIYYSQIVNDFQKGDIAEGYSVSREKKESFPLTVTSAQKNPTAFYLCASSIWGGTSYEQYFGPGTRLTVT.

The chain couples TRBV6-4 to TRBJ1-6, with 10 bases aligning to TRBD1. V gave up 4 bases and J gave up 10 bases; unmatched junction bases: 7. This CDR3 has 15 residues. CDR1 is MRHNA, CDR2 SNTAGT, per germline. This CDR3 reads CASSVRTGGESPLHF. DNA of the CDR3: TGTGCCAGCAGTGTTCGGACAGGGGGTGAGTCACCCCTCCACTTT.

The chain joins TRBV3-1 (or the pseudogene TRBV3-2) to TRBJ2-3; 10 bases agree with TRBD2. CDR1 LGHDT and CDR2 YNNKEL come from the germline V gene (reference sequence). The CDR3 is 16 amino acids. V trimming: 2 bases; J trimming: 2 bases; junction bases outside the gene matches: 4. The CDR3 loop is CASSQKAGGATDTQYF. CDR3 DNA sequence: TGTGCCAGCAGCCAAAAAGCGGGGGGGGCCACAGATACGCAGTATTTT.

In its sample, this clone was seen once. This chain links TRBV29-1 with TRBJ1-2, with D unclear. CDR3 length equals 14 residues. V was pared by 3 bases and J by 2 bases, with 13 bases between. CDR1 and CDR2 (germline): SQVTM, ANQGSEA. The CDR3 DNA reads as TGCAGCGTTGAGGAGGCAGGCCTAAACTATGGCTACACCTTC. It is translated as CSVEEAGLNYGYTF.

The chain links TRBV2 to TRBJ2-7; D possibly matches TRBD1 or TRBD2 (5 bases each). The V end lost 1 base, the J end lost 2 bases, and 12 bases lay between the germline ends. CDR1 is SNHLY, CDR2 FYNNEI, per germline. This CDR3 region has 15 residues. CDR3 coding DNA: TGTGCCAGCAGTGAAGGCCCAGGGACGACCTACGAGCAGTACTTC. It specifies CASSEGPGTTYEQYF. Filled out from reference TRBV2 and TRBJ2-7, the complete variable domain reads EPEVTQTPSHQVTQMGQEVILRCVPISNHLYFYWYRQILGQKVEFLVSFYNNEISEKSEIFDDQFSVERPDGSNFTLKIRSTKLEDSAMYFCASSEGPGTTYEQYFGPGTRLTVT.